The clone carrying this TCR beta chain was seen repeatedly, ten times or more. The CDR3 has 17 amino acids. V was trimmed by 0 bases and J by 0 bases, leaving 14 bases between them. Germline CDR1 reads WSHSY; CDR2 reads SAAADI. Unique molecular identifiers were used to barcode this TCRbeta library. TCRdb reprocessed the PCR reads with MiXCR, giving one entry per CDR3 protein. The profile covers about 160,000 distinct CDR3 sequences, with more than 9.5% appearing a single time and about 13% taken by the ten largest. This specimen comes from a study of T-cell reconstitution after alpha-beta-depleted transplantation in children.

The sample in question was PBMCs, obtained before TCRalphabeta/CD19-depleted stem cell transplant. The chain has TRBV10-2 and TRBJ1-1; D is possibly TRBD1 (5 bases). This TCR was recovered from a boy under 10 years old with acute myeloid leukemia, due to receive a stem cell transplant. The CDR3 reads CASSESTGTDMNTEAFF. The CDR3 nucleotides read TGCGCCAGCAGTGAGTCGACTGGGACGGACATGAACACTGAAGCTTTCTTT.